This T cell receptor beta chain was found in a study of shared clonotypes between healthy human individuals. Overall study: Used for every donor were three CD4 naive, three CD4 memory, two CD8 naive and one CD8 memory plate.

It was around 180 ng DNA, tens of thousands of T cell genomes, that sorted-subset replicate PCRs used. Method: immunoSEQ multiplex PCR; TCRdb's copy keeps in-frame clones and lacks some. The repertoire holds 2,500,000 or so clones, with 80% to 95% as singletons. Caucasian adults residing in Nashville, Tennessee made up all the donors. This CDR3 is built from 16 residues. The germline CDR1 and CDR2 sequences are SGHNT and YYREEE (reference sequence). Trimming removed 4 bases from V and 0 bases from J, with 11 bases in between. The sample was naive CD4+ T cells from PBMCs. Subset in this sample: CD45RA+ positively selected. The rearrangement joins TRBV5-4 to TRBJ2-6, with a tentative D call TRBD1 (5 bases). This clonotype was obtained from a man aged 18 to 29 in good health. Some clones in this sample may be carry-over from other donors' samples. The CDR3 DNA sequence: TGTGCCAGCAGCGGGGCACCTCTCTCTGGGGCCAACGTCCTGACTTTC. It translates to CASSGAPLSGANVLTF.